The sequence of this T cell receptor beta chain was determined in a study of blood T cell repertoires in COVID-19. In germline, CDR1 is SEHNR, CDR2 FQNEAQ (reference sequence). The CDR3 totals 16 residues. J gave up 4 bases and V 0 bases, and 8 bases lay outside the gene matches. The assay was immunoSEQ multiplex PCR, and TCRdb's table has in-frame clones only and misses some. The table has more than 140,000 clones, roughly 88% seen once; the top ten hold around 7.2%. This chain joins TRBV7-9 and TRBJ1-1, with 7 bases matching TRBD1. The receptor comes from a woman between 50 and 59 years old in a cohort sampled during active or convalescent COVID-19. Specimen: peripheral blood. The chain's CDR3 is CASSLATGARVTEAFF. CDR3 nucleotide sequence: TGTGCCAGCAGCTTAGCCACAGGGGCTCGGGTCACTGAAGCTTTCTTT.